This T cell receptor beta chain was identified during a study of T cell responses to AZD1222 COVID-19 vaccine (dated by TCRdb to the early 2020s). With respect to the entire study: A total of roughly 240 trial participants underwent TCR sequencing, of whom about 210 received two doses of AZD1222 and about 26 received two doses of the MenACWY control vaccine. Enrollment into the trials was organized by age into subgroups of 18-55, 56-69 and 70-plus years, and those subgroups contained approximately 160, 26 and 62 TCR-sequenced participants, respectively. Study-wide findings and limitations: Vaccine-associated CD4 TCRs spanned the whole spike protein, with dominant responses in regions 160-218 and 743-854. After two AZD1222 doses, both the breadth and the depth of spike-specific TCRs were significantly higher than at day 0 and than in MenACWY recipients. Conclusions about previously exposed vaccinees are limited because only five to seven AZD1222 recipients were SARS-CoV-2 seropositive at baseline. The 56-69-year group was small, and its depth increase did not reach significance, likely because of low power. Participants were mostly white British, with more females than males. The authors suggested clonal diversity may have been underestimated. Epitopes outside the regions mutated in the B.1.351 and B.1.1.7 variants were reportedly recognized by nearly half of the unique spike-specific TCRs. Because no day 14 peak-response samples were available, the repertoires could be characterized only after the peak T cell response.

The label giving this sample's time point can be read as: about 28 days (+/-7) after the second vaccine dose. AZD1222 recipients whose second dose came at about 4 weeks and those whose second dose came at about 12 weeks were combined into one group, since spike-specific TCR depth and breadth did not differ between the two schedules. Vaccinee samples came from UK trials COV001 and COV002, including a single-blind randomized controlled phase 2/3 trial of AZD1222 (ChAdOx1 nCoV-19) in healthy adults. For TCRbeta chain sequencing, PBMC samples from trial participants were taken at day 0 and at day 28 after the second dose. With regard to this clone: No antigen is known for it. Base qualities are missing; no much larger clone stands one base away.

The CDR3 regions of human TCRbeta chains were analyzed by immunosequencing. As for the original processing: TCRs in the repertoires were matched against a reference library of SARS-CoV-2-specific TCRs that had been generated with the MIRA antigen-specificity platform. Breadth was defined as the fraction of unique TCRs that were SARS-CoV-2-associated. Depth was defined as the fraction of total T cells that were SARS-CoV-2-associated. Using the MIRA data, each spike-specific TCR was assigned both to the spike region to which the TCR was reactive and to a CD4 or CD8 class. Log10-transformed breadth and depth values were compared by one-way ANOVA with Sidak's multiple comparisons tests. Sourced from immuneACCESS, this table was stored by TCRdb with only in-frame sequences that have V and J called. A share of the clones is absent; for the studies checked, an unresolved V gene accounts for under half, and the remainder has no known explanation. V, J and clone size are taken as reported in that table, and D and trimming were inferred from the DNA itself. The sample table shows over 80,000 clones, and 80% to 95% are seen once. The ten largest clones take up 6.5% to 10% of the sample.

V trim: 8 bases; J trim: 8 bases; unmatched bases: 12. The germline V gene provides CDR1 SQVTM and CDR2 ANQGSEA. There are 13 amino acids in the CDR3, from cysteine to phenylalanine inclusive. The sequence is cut down to CDR3 DNA, 39 bases in frame from base 1. The V and J segments used are TRBV29-1 and TRBJ2-1; 7 junctional bases match TRBD2. Material: peripheral blood, obtained 28 days after the second AZD1222 dose. The source is an adult who received the AZD1222 COVID-19 vaccine. The CDR3 amino acid sequence is: CSSRRETWDEQFF. The DNA reads TGCAGCTCTCGGCGGGAGACATGGGATGAGCAGTTCTTC.